What follows describes a single T cell receptor beta chain. The data were produced by immunoSEQ multiplex PCR, yet TCRdb's version contains in-frame clones alone and is incomplete. The sample yields 100,000 or so clones, around 80% seen once. This sample is drawn from a study of blood T cell repertoires in COVID-19. The CDR3 contains 15 residues. The germline V gene encodes CDR1 MNHEY and CDR2 SVGAGI. Trimming removed 6 bases from V and 6 bases from J; junction bases left unmatched: 7. Input material: peripheral blood. The chain recombines TRBV6-5 with TRBJ1-5, with TRBD1 matching over 11 bases. The receptor was isolated from a woman of 80 years or more with acute or convalescent COVID-19. The CDR3 here is CASRDRGQASQPQHF. DNA for the CDR3: TGTGCCAGCAGGGACAGGGGGCAGGCAAGTCAGCCCCAGCATTTT.